This is a list of T cell receptor beta chains from one sample in a study of beta chain features in type 1 diabetes. Libraries were prepared by immunoSEQ multiplex PCR; TCRdb keeps only in-frame clonotypes and omits some of them. The sample gives under 50,000 clones, under 65% of which show up once; more than 2% is in the top ten. The sequenced sample was Tregs from blood. Receptors were obtained from a woman aged 18-29 years in good health. Both conserved end residues are part of each CDR3. The order of the fields is CDR3 length, D gene, V gene, clone size, J gene, CDR3 protein, CDR3 DNA. A D gene is named only where the DNA matches it firmly. Where a row states a size, it is once, few, many or the class of an expanded clone; other rows omit it.

>14|.|TRBV7-2|.|TRBJ1-4
CASSLAGTNEKPFF
TGTGCCAGCAGCTTGGCAGGGACTAATGAAAAACCGTTTTTT
>16|TRBD1|TRBV4-1|.|TRBJ2-7
CASSQLPRQGINEQYF
TGCGCCAGCAGCCAACTGCCTCGACAGGGGATAAACGAGCAGTACTTC
>15|TRBD2|TRBV28|.|TRBJ2-7
CASSLSSGVAYEQYF
TGTGCCAGCAGTTTATCCAGCGGGGTCGCCTACGAGCAGTACTTC
>16|.|TRBV28|.|TRBJ1-5
CASSSATGSLNQPQHF
TGTGCCAGCAGTTCCGCAACCGGGAGTTTAAATCAGCCCCAGCATTTT
>14|.|TRBV19|few|TRBJ1-5
CASSITRGSQPQHF
TGTGCCAGTAGTATAACCAGGGGCAGTCAGCCCCAGCATTTT
>14|TRBD2|TRBV29-1|.|TRBJ2-3
CSVEQREGRDTQYF
TGCAGCGTTGAGCAGCGGGAGGGCCGTGATACGCAGTATTTT
>14|TRBD1|TRBV2|.|TRBJ2-5
CASSDGTGVKTQYF
TGTGCCAGCAGTGACGGGACAGGCGTAAAGACCCAGTACTTC
>15|TRBD1|TRBV19|.|TRBJ1-2
CASSSGTGLNYGYTF
TGTGCCAGTAGTTCCGGGACAGGGCTTAACTATGGCTACACCTTC
>13|.|TRBV7-3|.|TRBJ1-1
CASSSDRHTEAFF
TGTGCCAGCAGCTCGGACAGACACACTGAAGCTTTCTTT
>13|TRBD2|TRBV5-1|.|TRBJ2-7
CASSRTSGYEQYF
TGCGCCAGCAGCCGGACTAGCGGCTACGAGCAGTACTTC
>12|TRBD2|TRBV18|.|TRBJ2-7
CASSPTSGEQYF
TGTGCCAGCTCGCCCACTAGCGGCGAGCAGTACTTC
>13|TRBD1|TRBV29-1|once|TRBJ1-1
CSVTGTGGSEAFF
TGCAGCGTTACCGGGACAGGGGGCTCGGAGGCTTTCTTT
>14|TRBD1|TRBV5-1|.|TRBJ1-4
CASYSGGTNEKLFF
TGCGCCAGCTATTCAGGGGGGACAAATGAAAAACTGTTTTTT
>12|.|TRBV5-6|once|TRBJ2-7
CASSLSGGEQYF
TGTGCCAGCAGCTTGTCGGGTGGAGAGCAGTACTTC
>15|.|TRBV6-5|.|TRBJ2-1
CASRPGYSSYNEQFF
TGTGCCAGCAGACCTGGCTACAGCTCCTACAATGAGCAGTTCTTC
>16|.|TRBV18|.|TRBJ2-7
CASSPRRVQPSYEQYF
TGTGCCAGCTCACCACGACGGGTTCAGCCCTCCTACGAGCAGTACTTC
>14|.|TRBV29-1|few|TRBJ2-7
CSVAPSGRASEQYF
TGCAGCGTTGCCCCATCGGGCAGGGCGAGCGAGCAGTACTTC
>14|TRBD1|TRBV27|.|TRBJ1-2
CASRPTGGVNGYTF
TGTGCCAGCAGACCCACAGGGGGAGTAAATGGCTACACCTTC
>13|.|TRBV30|.|TRBJ2-3
CAWRENYADTQYF
TGTGCCTGGAGGGAAAACTACGCAGATACGCAGTATTTT
>13|TRBD1|TRBV27|.|TRBJ1-2
CASRFRTGDGYTF
TGTGCCAGCAGGTTCCGGACAGGGGACGGCTACACCTTC
>16|TRBD2|TRBV9|.|TRBJ2-1
CASSVEGSGRGNEQFF
TGTGCCAGCAGCGTAGAAGGTAGCGGGAGGGGCAATGAGCAGTTCTTC
>14|TRBD2|TRBV5-1|.|TRBJ2-7
CASSRLAGGYEQYF
TGCGCCAGCAGCCGACTAGCGGGAGGGTACGAGCAGTACTTC
>17|.|TRBV18|once|TRBJ1-6
CASSPTTLSSYNSPLHF
TGTGCCAGCTCTCCAACGACACTGAGCTCCTATAATTCACCCCTCCACTTT
>16|.|TRBV5-1|few|TRBJ2-7
CASSLGPLTTYYEQYF
TGCGCCAGCAGCTTGGGCCCCCTTACTACCTACTACGAGCAGTACTTC
>14|.|TRBV7-2|few|TRBJ2-2
CASSPQPSAGELFF
TGTGCCAGCAGCCCGCAACCTAGCGCCGGGGAGCTGTTTTTT
>15|.|TRBV5-4|few|TRBJ2-2
CASSSTGGRAGELFF
TGTGCCAGCAGCTCGACTGGAGGACGGGCCGGGGAGCTGTTTTTT
>17|TRBD2|TRBV7-2|.|TRBJ2-5
CASSFSLLAGSQETQYF
TGTGCCAGCAGCTTTAGTCTCTTAGCGGGATCTCAAGAGACCCAGTACTTC
>15|.|TRBV7-9|.|TRBJ2-1
CASSLSGSSYNEQFF
TGTGCCAGCAGCTTATCGGGGAGCTCCTACAATGAGCAGTTCTTC
>16|.|TRBV30|.|TRBJ2-2
CAWSVARALKTGELFF
TGTGCCTGGAGTGTAGCCAGGGCTTTGAAGACCGGGGAGCTGTTTTTT
>15|TRBD1|TRBV6-5|.|TRBJ1-1
CASSYTGQGTSEAFF
TGTGCCAGCAGTTATACCGGACAGGGGACATCTGAAGCTTTCTTT
>13|.|TRBV5-1|.|TRBJ2-2
CASSLAGSRELFF
TGCGCCAGCAGCTTGGCAGGTTCCCGGGAGCTGTTTTTT
>16|TRBD2|TRBV7-2|.|TRBJ2-5
CASSPSGRVGGETQYF
TGTGCCAGCAGCCCTAGCGGGAGGGTCGGCGGAGAGACCCAGTACTTC
>12|.|TRBV30|.|TRBJ1-2
CAWRFTGIGYTF
TGTGCCTGGAGATTTACAGGGATTGGCTACACCTTC
>18|TRBD2|TRBV7-2|few|TRBJ2-1
CASSLGTSGFFSYNEQFF
TGTGCCAGCAGCCTTGGGACTAGCGGCTTCTTCTCCTACAATGAGCAGTTCTTC
>15|TRBD2|TRBV19|once|TRBJ2-3
CASSIGGSGKSAQYF
TGTGCCAGTAGTATCGGCGGTAGCGGGAAATCCGCGCAGTATTTT
>15|.|TRBV9|.|TRBJ2-1
CASSFYSTSYNEQFF
TGTGCCAGCAGCTTCTACAGTACTTCCTACAATGAGCAGTTCTTC
>15|TRBD2|TRBV29-1|few|TRBJ2-7
CSVESETSVSYEQYF
TGCAGCGTTGAATCGGAGACTAGCGTCTCCTACGAGCAGTACTTC
>16|TRBD1|TRBV11-2|once|TRBJ2-4
CASSSWTGVAKNIQYF
TGTGCCAGCAGCTCCTGGACAGGAGTAGCCAAAAACATTCAGTACTTC
>16|TRBD2|TRBV7-3|few|TRBJ2-1
CASSPGLAGGKNEQFF
TGTGCCAGCAGCCCCGGACTAGCGGGGGGAAAGAATGAGCAGTTCTTC
>15|.|TRBV15|.|TRBJ2-3
CATSRELTSTDTQYF
TGTGCCACCAGCAGAGAACTAACTAGCACAGATACGCAGTATTTT
>13|.|TRBV29-1|.|TRBJ1-1
CSVGGSVNTEAFF
TGCAGCGTTGGCGGCAGTGTGAACACTGAAGCTTTCTTT
>14|TRBD2|TRBV6-5|.|TRBJ2-4
CASSKREGWNIQYF
TGTGCCAGCAGCAAGCGGGAGGGGTGGAACATTCAGTACTTC
>16|TRBD1|TRBV6-4|.|TRBJ2-3
CASSAQGETSTDTQYF
TGTGCCAGCAGTGCCCAGGGGGAGACTAGCACAGATACGCAGTATTTT
>17|TRBD2|TRBV30|few|TRBJ2-3
CAWRRWTSGKGHDTQYF
TGTGCCTGGAGGAGATGGACTAGCGGGAAAGGGCACGATACGCAGTATTTT
>17|TRBD2|TRBV7-9|.|TRBJ2-2
CASSSLIASGRAGELFF
TGTGCCAGCAGCAGCTTAATCGCTAGCGGGAGGGCCGGGGAGCTGTTTTTT
>18|TRBD2|TRBV4-3|once|TRBJ2-1
CASSLRGRLAGIINEQFF
TGCGCCAGCAGCCTAAGGGGAAGACTAGCGGGAATAATCAATGAGCAGTTCTTC
>13|TRBD2|TRBV19|few|TRBJ2-1
CASSDSGRYEQFF
TGTGCCAGTAGTGATAGCGGGAGGTATGAGCAGTTCTTC
>13|.|TRBV30|few|TRBJ2-7
CAWDRSHTYEQYF
TGTGCCTGGGACAGGTCCCATACCTACGAGCAGTACTTC
>14|.|TRBV19|few|TRBJ1-2
CASSSRDTLYGYTF
TGTGCCAGTAGTTCCCGGGACACCCTCTATGGCTACACCTTC
>14|.|TRBV30|.|TRBJ1-5
CAWSYGDSNQPQHF
TGTGCCTGGAGTTACGGGGATAGCAATCAGCCCCAGCATTTT
>13|TRBD1|TRBV10-3|few|TRBJ1-1
CAIKKDRDTEAFF
TGTGCCATCAAAAAAGACAGGGACACTGAAGCTTTCTTT
>14|TRBD2|TRBV30|.|TRBJ2-7
CAWRPGSGEYEQYF
TGTGCCTGGAGGCCGGGGAGCGGGGAATACGAGCAGTACTTC
>14|.|TRBV25-1|.|TRBJ1-6
CASSASTGLSPLHF
TGTGCCAGCAGTGCATCAACAGGGCTTTCACCCCTCCACTTT
>14|.|TRBV28|.|TRBJ1-5
CASSLVPGKRLQHF
TGTGCCAGCAGTTTAGTTCCCGGAAAGCGGCTCCAGCATTTT